Given below is one T cell receptor (beta chain) in context. This clonotype has more than one count but fewer than ten. Its cognate antigen has yet to be identified. Per-base qualities were not stored, and no clone one base away is much larger. The time point label, read with the paper, signifies: sample taken at primary tumor resection. Whole RNA extracted from tumor and nontumor lung tissue, or from cryopreserved PBMC samples, was used for TCR sequencing without cell sorting. The donors were 72 patients from the lung TRACERx cohort who had early-stage, untreated non-small cell lung cancer. Only patients for whom sufficient RNA was available from at least two tumor regions were selected for TCR sequencing. Libraries were prepared through 5' RACE. The instrument given in TCRdb is NextSeq 500. The TCR library protocol attached a unique molecular identifier to each TCR cDNA molecule to allow correction of PCR and sequencing errors. The original methods were these. TCR identification, UMI-based error correction and CDR3 extraction were all carried out with Decombinator tools. Expanded TCRs were defined as those above a frequency of 2 per 1,000, corresponding to the top 1% of the tumor frequency distribution. Rényi diversity was computed with the R vegan package after subsampling each repertoire 100 times to 5,000 TCRs. CDR3 similarity networks were built from amino acid triplet string-kernel similarity, with CDR3s being connected when pairwise similarity was above 0.82. TCRdb reworked the public reads: Q25 trimming with fastp, MiXCR clone assembly, productive beta chains retained. For every CDR3 protein sequence, its rows merge into one entry that carries the most common genes and DNA. The V and J calls and clone size are TCRdb's, not the authors'. This sample is represented by over 7,000 distinct CDR3 sequences; roughly 21% of them were singletons. About 17% of the sample goes to the ten largest clones.

The CDR3 goes from the cysteine to the phenylalanine over 14 residues. Only the CDR3 portion is preserved as DNA: 42 bases, with reading frame beginning at the first base. The data were obtained in a study of spatial heterogeneity in lung cancer (dated by TCRdb to between 2018 and 2021). Background for the entire study: Beta-chain transcripts were consistently detected in greater numbers than alpha-chain transcripts, which likely reflected higher beta-chain transcript abundance. In the raw uncorrected reads, each unique combination of TCR and UMI appeared more than ten times on average. In non-small cell lung cancer, the study made a quantitative comparison of TCR alpha and beta repertoires among multiple tumor regions, matched nontumor lung and blood. TCR repertoire features were related to nonsynonymous mutation counts determined by whole-exome sequencing of tumor tissue. At surgery, roughly 220 tumor regions, 61 to 75 matched nontumor lung samples and 45 to 60 PBMC samples were TCR-sequenced for both alpha and beta chains.

Results and caveats for the whole study, not just this receptor: Ubiquitous expanded tumor TCRs were detected in blood more often at tumor resection than at routine follow-up. Confirming at a functional level the hypothesis that regional TCRs recognize regional mutations was considered to require additional single-cell paired TCR alpha and beta sequencing.

The receptor's source is a female donor with early-stage non-small cell lung cancer. This sample comprised PBMCs, obtained at surgery. Recombination linked TRBV21-1 to TRBJ2-7; the DNA was not used to check the table's D call, TRBD1. TRBV21-1 represents a pseudogene. For the CDR3, the sequence is CASSPSGMTYEQYF. The DNA sequence follows: TGTGCCAGCAGCCCCTCCGGGATGACCTACGAGCAGTACTTC.